These 30 T cell receptor beta chains share one sample of origin, sequenced in a study of control samples from healthy donors and cancer patients. TCRdb's table, derived via immunoSEQ multiplex PCR, lists solely in-frame clones and lacks some. The table has about 150,000 clones, 90% to 95% seen once. What was sequenced was blood. The receptors derive from a man in his forties in good health.

The chain employs TRBV2 and TRBJ1-6; the match to TRBD1 covers 9 bases. Germline V gene data show CDR1 as SNHLY and CDR2 as FYNNEI. This CDR3 is 14 amino acids long. J gave up 10 bases and V 4 bases, and 5 bases lay outside the gene matches. CDR3 in DNA: TGTGCCAGCAGTGGACAGGGGGTTAGCTCACCCCTCCACTTT. This codes for CASSGQGVSSPLHF.

The chain employs TRBV3-1 (or the pseudogene TRBV3-2) and TRBJ2-3; TRBD2 matches at 7 bases. The CDR3 covers 16 residues. The junction had 7 bases not matched to a gene; V was cut back by 1 base and J by 3 bases. Germline assignment: CDR1 LGHDT and CDR2 YNNKEL (reference sequence). DNA for the CDR3: TGTGCCAGCAGCCAAGGGTGGCTAGCGGAAACAGATACGCAGTATTTT. It yields the protein CASSQGWLAETDTQYF.

This sequence joins TRBV19 and TRBJ1-4; 9 positions match TRBD1. The CDR3 length is 15 residues. With V trimmed by 4 bases and J by 6 bases, 6 bases remained unmatched. In germline, CDR1 is LNHDA, CDR2 SQIVND (reference sequence). The CDR3 sequence: CASSRDRVRDEKLFF. Written as DNA, the CDR3 is TGTGCCAGTAGTAGGGACAGGGTGCGAGATGAAAAACTGTTTTTT.

This chain uses TRBV19 with TRBJ1-1; 11 positions match TRBD1. Losses at the gene ends were 5 bases for V and 4 bases for J; bases not matched to a gene: 6. Per the germline V gene, CDR1 is LNHDA and CDR2 is SQIVND (reference sequence). The CDR3 contains 15 residues. CDR3 nucleotides: TGTGCCAGTAGTTCCGGGACAGGGGGGATCACTGAAGCTTTCTTT. Its protein product is CASSSGTGGITEAFF.

The chain couples TRBV15 to TRBJ2-2, with 7 bases lining up with TRBD2. Trimming cost V 5 bases and J 5 bases; bases outside gene matches: 14. The CDR3 is 17 amino acids. Per germline, CDR1 LNHNV and CDR2 YYDKDF (reference sequence). As DNA, the CDR3 is TGTGCCACCAGCCGAGGCCGACCGACCGGGGGGACCGGGGAGCTGTTTTTT. Protein: CATSRGRPTGGTGELFF. Complete variable domain (other parts from reference TRBV15 and TRBJ2-2): DAMVIQNPRYQVTQFGKPVTLSCSQTLNHNVMYWYQQKSSQAPKLLFHYYDKDFNNEADTPDNFQSRRPNTSFCFLDIRSPGLGDTAMYLCATSRGRPTGGTGELFFGEGSRLTVL.

This chain uses TRBV2 with TRBJ1-5; D is unresolved. Trimming left V 2 bases short and J 7 bases short, with 15 bases between. The germline gives CDR1 SNHLY, CDR2 FYNNEI. CDR3 size: 15 residues. Here the CDR3 reads CASSESIPPIQPQHF. The CDR3 DNA reads TGTGCCAGCAGTGAAAGTATCCCTCCCATCCAGCCCCAGCATTTT. Full variable domain (missing parts from reference TRBV2 and TRBJ1-5): EPEVTQTPSHQVTQMGQEVILRCVPISNHLYFYWYRQILGQKVEFLVSFYNNEISEKSEIFDDQFSVERPDGSNFTLKIRSTKLEDSAMYFCASSESIPPIQPQHFGDGTRLSIL.

The rearrangement links TRBV5-1 to TRBJ2-2, with D unresolved. This CDR3 is 13 amino acids long. V was clipped by 2 bases and J by 5 bases, with 7 bases between them. Germline assignment: CDR1 SGHRS and CDR2 YFSETQ. The CDR3 spells CASSFMGTGELFF. The CDR3 DNA is TGCGCCAGCAGCTTCATGGGGACCGGGGAGCTGTTTTTT.

V usage is TRBV19 and J usage is TRBJ1-2, with D possibly matching TRBD1 (6 bases). This CDR3 contains 12 residues. V was clipped by 3 bases and J by 8 bases, with 10 bases between them. CDR1 and CDR2 (germline): LNHDA, SQIVND (reference sequence). CDR3 sequence reads: CASSITGSGYTF. Written as DNA, the CDR3 is TGTGCCAGTAGTATTACAGGGTCCGGCTACACCTTC.

The J gene is TRBJ1-5, the V gene TRBV6-2 or TRBV6-3; 9 nucleotides agree with TRBD1. CDR1 MNHEY and CDR2 SVGEGT come from the germline V gene. V was clipped by 5 bases and J by 3 bases; unmatched bases: 11. The CDR3 extends over 17 amino acids. In nucleotides, the CDR3 is TGTGCCAGCAGTGATCTTCTGGGACAGGGTAACAATCAGCCCCAGCATTTT. Amino acids: CASSDLLGQGNNQPQHF.

A word on this clone: In the same sample, other DNA sequences code for this CDR3. The chain joins TRBV4-1 to TRBJ1-1; D gene ambiguous. The CDR3 sequence is 14 residues long. CDR1 MGHRA and CDR2 YSYEKL come from the germline V gene. V gave up 1 base and J gave up 0 bases, with 6 bases separating them. The chain's CDR3 is CASSQGQMNTEAFF. Written as DNA, the CDR3 is TGCGCCAGCAGCCAAGGGCAAATGAACACTGAAGCTTTCTTT.

This clone showed up just once. The rearrangement uses TRBV29-1 and TRBJ1-4, with 7 bases fitting TRBD1. After removal of 5 bases from V and 0 bases from J, the junction contained 6 bases not matched to a gene. The CDR3 consists of 15 residues. Germline V CDR1 and CDR2: SQVTM, ANQGSEA. For the CDR3, the DNA is TGCAGCGTTCTAGACAGGGCTGCAACTAATGAAAAACTGTTTTTT. Amino acid sequence: CSVLDRAATNEKLFF.

The chain's CDR3 is CATSYSGGGNEQFF. As DNA, the CDR3 is TGTGCCACCAGTTATAGCGGGGGGGGGAATGAGCAGTTCTTC. The chain is built from TRBV24-1 and TRBJ2-1, with 11 nucleotides matching TRBD2. Germline V gene data show CDR1 as KGHDR and CDR2 as SFDVKD. J gave up 7 bases and V 6 bases, and 4 bases lay outside the gene matches. The CDR3 is made up of 14 amino acids.

The gene calls are TRBV12-3 or TRBV12-4 and TRBJ1-1; 7 bases match TRBD1. The ends lost 6 bases at V and 5 bases at J; junction bases unmatched: 3. The CDR3 has 12 amino acids. The CDR3 coding sequence is TGTGCCAGCAGGCCAGGGGGGACTGAAGCTTTCTTT. It translates to CASRPGGTEAFF.

CDR3 bases: TGTGCCAGCAAATTATCCGTGGATGGCTACACCTTC. Translation gives CASKLSVDGYTF. The V gene is TRBV6-5, the J gene TRBJ1-2; D call uncertain. The CDR3 is made up of 12 amino acids. Germline V gene sequence: CDR1 MNHEY, CDR2 SVGAGI. V lost 7 bases, J lost 6 bases, and 12 bases lay in between.

The chain recombines TRBV13 with TRBJ2-5, with D tentatively TRBD2 (5 bases). V gave up 5 bases and J gave up 2 bases, with 12 bases separating them. There are 14 residues in the CDR3. The V gene's germline CDR1 is PRHDT and CDR2 FYEKMQ (reference sequence). The CDR3 loop is CASSPTREQETQYF. The CDR3 bases are TGTGCCAGCAGCCCCACTAGGGAACAAGAGACCCAGTACTTC.

V usage is TRBV10-3 and J usage is TRBJ1-1, with a weak D call TRBD1 (6 bases). Germline V gives CDR1 ENHRY, CDR2 SYGVKD. CDR3 size: 14 residues. V was clipped by 5 bases and J by 2 bases, with 12 bases between them. The CDR3 loop is CAISSLQGNTEAFF. The CDR3 DNA follows: TGTGCCATCAGTTCCTTACAGGGAAACACTGAAGCTTTCTTT.

This chain links TRBV24-1 with TRBJ1-1; D call uncertain. V was cut by 4 bases and J by 3 bases, with 5 bases left in between. Germline CDR1 KGHDR, CDR2 SFDVKD. The CDR3 runs 12 residues. CDR3 bases: TGTGCCACCAGTGACGGGCACACTGAAGCTTTCTTT. This sequence encodes CATSDGHTEAFF.

The chain uses TRBV7-2 and TRBJ2-1, with TRBD1 identical over 7 bases. CDR3 length equals 14 residues. CDR1 and CDR2 (germline): SGHTA, FQGNSA. With 3 bases clipped from V and 1 base from J, the junction kept 0 bases outside the gene matches. The CDR3 protein is CASSFRGSYNEQFF. Here the CDR3 DNA reads TGTGCCAGCAGCTTCAGGGGGTCCTACAATGAGCAGTTCTTC.

The CDR3 bases are TGTGCCAGTAGTGAAGGACCCACTAGGAGGAATCAGCCCCAGCATTTT. It specifies CASSEGPTRRNQPQHF. The chain has TRBV19 and TRBJ1-5; no firm D call. Germline V gene sequence: CDR1 LNHDA, CDR2 SQIVND (reference sequence). The CDR3 extends over 16 amino acids. V lost 5 bases, J lost 4 bases, and 18 bases lay in between.

The count of this clone is one. The chain recombines TRBV7-2 with TRBJ2-1; D is unresolved. CDR3 size: 16 residues. Trimming cost V 1 base and J 3 bases, with 13 bases left between them. CDR1 is SGHTA and CDR2 is FQGNSA in the germline V gene. The CDR3 reads CASSLVIRQLYNEQFF. Written as DNA, the CDR3 is TGTGCCAGCAGCTTAGTAATTAGGCAGCTCTACAATGAGCAGTTCTTC. Using reference TRBV7-2 and TRBJ2-1 for the parts outside the CDR3, the full variable domain is GAGVSQSPSNKVTEKGKDVELRCDPISGHTALYWYRQSLGQGLEFLIYFQGNSAPDKSGLPSDRFSAERTGGSVSTLTIQRTQQEDSAVYLCASSLVIRQLYNEQFFGPGTRLTVL.

The chain has TRBV5-1 and TRBJ1-2; TRBD1 aligns across 7 bases. After removal of 3 bases from V and 2 bases from J, the junction contained 4 bases not matched to a gene. CDR3 size: 14 residues. The V gene's germline CDR1 is SGHRS and CDR2 YFSETQ. The CDR3 sequence: CASSSWTGNYGYTF. Written as DNA, the CDR3 is TGCGCCAGCAGCTCTTGGACAGGAAACTATGGCTACACCTTC.

The chain couples TRBV7-9 to TRBJ1-2; 7 nucleotides line up with TRBD1. After removal of 2 bases from V and 2 bases from J, the junction contained 2 bases not matched to a gene. CDR3 size: 14 residues. The germline V gene encodes CDR1 SEHNR and CDR2 FQNEAQ (reference sequence). Here the CDR3 DNA reads TGTGCCAGCAGCTTAACAGGGGCCAACTATGGCTACACCTTC. Encoded protein: CASSLTGANYGYTF.

The gene calls are TRBV7-2 and TRBJ1-5; possibly TRBD1 for D (5 bases). This CDR3 is built from 16 residues. Germline CDR1 and CDR2: SGHTA and FQGNSA. With 5 bases removed from V and 0 bases from J, the gap between germline ends came to 14 bases. The CDR3, as DNA: TGTGCCAGCAGCCCGGGGACGCCCCATAGCAATCAGCCCCAGCATTTT. It encodes CASSPGTPHSNQPQHF. The variable domain in full, with the rest retrieved from reference TRBV7-2 and TRBJ1-5, is GAGVSQSPSNKVTEKGKDVELRCDPISGHTALYWYRQSLGQGLEFLIYFQGNSAPDKSGLPSDRFSAERTGGSVSTLTIQRTQQEDSAVYLCASSPGTPHSNQPQHFGDGTRLSIL.

The genes are TRBV6-2 or TRBV6-3 and TRBJ2-1; no firm D call. Germline values: CDR1 MNHEY, CDR2 SVGEGT. V shed 5 bases and J shed 10 bases, with 21 bases lying between them. The CDR3 has 15 residues. The chain's CDR3 is CASSPTSASLREQFF. CDR3 DNA sequence: TGTGCCAGCAGTCCCACCTCTGCCAGCCTCCGGGAGCAGTTCTTC.

The genes are TRBV3-1 (or the pseudogene TRBV3-2) and TRBJ2-7; a weak D match, TRBD1 (5 bases). This CDR3 comprises 12 residues. Germline V gives CDR1 LGHDT, CDR2 YNNKEL (reference sequence). V gave up 4 bases and J gave up 4 bases, with 8 bases separating them. CDR3 in DNA: TGTGCCAGCAGCCGGCAGGGTTACGAGCAGTACTTC. This codes for CASSRQGYEQYF.

CDR3 loop: CASSLWAGGSGANVLTF. DNA for the CDR3: TGTGCCAGCAGTTTATGGGCAGGGGGCTCTGGGGCCAACGTCCTGACTTTC. This chain joins TRBV27 and TRBJ2-6, with 7 bases lining up with TRBD1. This CDR3 is built from 17 residues. Trimming removed 1 base from V and 0 bases from J; junction bases left unmatched: 3. The germline CDR1 and CDR2 sequences are MNHEY and SMNVEV (reference sequence).

The genes are TRBV27 and TRBJ1-5; D gene uncertain. V shed 3 bases and J shed 0 bases, with 6 bases lying between them. The CDR3 is made up of 14 amino acids. CDR1 and CDR2 (germline): MNHEY, SMNVEV (reference sequence). This chain's CDR3 is CASSFSYSNQPQHF. For the CDR3, the DNA is TGTGCCAGCAGTTTTAGTTATAGCAATCAGCCCCAGCATTTT.

J is TRBJ2-2 and V is TRBV28; D is undetermined. Trimming took off 2 bases at V and 2 bases at J, with 6 bases between the two ends. The germline V gene has CDR1 MDHEN and CDR2 SYDVKM. The CDR3 is 14 amino acids. CDR3 amino acids: CASSLRFNTGELFF. The DNA of the CDR3 is TGTGCCAGCAGTTTACGGTTTAACACCGGGGAGCTGTTTTTT.

V is TRBV5-1 and J is TRBJ2-1; the D gene is possibly TRBD1 (6 bases). The V end was cut by 1 base, the J end by 3 bases, with 8 bases between. Germline V lookup: CDR1 SGHRS, CDR2 YFSETQ. The CDR3 runs 14 residues. CDR3 DNA: TGCGCCAGCAGCTTGTTGGACAGCTACAATGAGCAGTTCTTC. Translation: CASSLLDSYNEQFF.

This rearrangement joins TRBV6-4 to TRBJ1-1; D is ambiguous. Germline lookup yields CDR1 MRHNA and CDR2 SNTAGT. The V and J ends lost 6 bases and 7 bases respectively, with 12 bases between them. This CDR3 has 12 amino acids. The DNA for the CDR3 is TGTGCCAGCAGCTCTGGCAGAAATGAAGCTTTCTTT. It codes for CASSSGRNEAFF.